What follows describes a single T cell receptor beta chain. The data were obtained in a study of long-term antiretroviral therapy in people with HIV. Trimming took off 2 bases at V and 14 bases at J, with 17 bases between the two ends. In germline, CDR1 is SGHDN, CDR2 FVKESK. The CDR3 length is 13 residues. The assay, immunoSEQ v3.0, was run at survey level. The data were produced by immunoSEQ multiplex PCR, yet TCRdb's version contains in-frame clones alone and is incomplete. Of about 12,000 clones listed, 60% to 80% are singletons. This material consisted of unsorted PBMCs, taken 0.8 years before starting antiretroviral therapy. The source is a middle-aged woman with HIV. The V gene is TRBV14, the J gene TRBJ2-3; possibly TRBD2 for D (6 bases). CDR3 in amino acids: CASSQLRGSLAYF. CDR3 DNA sequence: TGTGCCAGCAGCCAATTGCGGGGTTCCTTGGCGTATTTT.